Following are 5 T cell receptor beta chains from one sample sequenced in a study of STAT3 mutations in large granular lymphocyte leukemia. Study-wide points: Every T-LGLL patient had at least one immunodominant TCRbeta clonotype.

TCRdb's copy holds only in-frame clones and misses some; the assay was immunoSEQ multiplex PCR. This table holds roughly 1,700 clones, just under 60% found once. These receptors are not linked to any known antigen. Sequenced: peripheral blood mononuclear cells. The receptors shown here come from an older woman with T-cell large granular lymphocyte leukemia. Some clones in this sample may be carry-over from other donors' samples.

This clone showed up just a few times. The chain combines TRBV18 with TRBJ2-7, with unresolved D. The V end lost 2 bases, the J end lost 2 bases, and 7 bases lay between the germline ends. The CDR3 extends over 13 amino acids. Germline loops: CDR1 KGHSH, CDR2 LQKENI. CDR3 DNA sequence: TGTGCCAGCTCACCAGACCCCCCCTACGAGCAGTACTTC. Translating gives CASSPDPPYEQYF.

This rearrangement joins TRBV18 to TRBJ2-5; 10 bases are a match to TRBD2. Per the germline V gene, CDR1 is KGHSH and CDR2 is LQKENI. The CDR3 runs 16 residues. V dropped 3 bases and J dropped 3; count of bases not matched to a gene: 7. Here the CDR3 reads CASSPAASGSKETQYF. The CDR3 coding sequence is TGTGCCAGCTCACCGGCGGCTAGCGGGAGTAAAGAGACCCAGTACTTC. Full variable domain (remainder filled in from reference TRBV18 and TRBJ2-5): NAGVMQNPRHLVRRRGQEARLRCSPMKGHSHVYWYRQLPEEGLKFMVYLQKENIIDESGMPKERFSAEFPKEGPSILRIQQVVRGDSAAYFCASSPAASGSKETQYFGPGTRLLVL.

V usage is TRBV5-1 and J usage is TRBJ2-3; 9 bases map to TRBD1. Germline V lookup: CDR1 SGHRS, CDR2 YFSETQ. CDR3 length: 15 residues. Trimming cost V 2 bases and J 6 bases; bases outside gene matches: 7. CDR3 bases: TGCGCCAGCAGCTTAGGGGACAGGGTGTGGGATACGCAGTATTTT. Protein: CASSLGDRVWDTQYF.

The chain is built from TRBV5-1 and TRBJ2-3; weak D call: TRBD2 (5 bases). The CDR3 is 13 amino acids. Trimming pared 3 bases from V and 8 bases from J, leaving 13 bases between. Germline V CDR1 and CDR2: SGHRS, YFSETQ. DNA of the CDR3: TGCGCCAGCAGCTGGGAGACTGCCGGTACGCAGTATTTT. This codes for CASSWETAGTQYF.

V is TRBV7-9 and J is TRBJ2-5, with D perhaps TRBD1 or TRBD2 (5 bases each). The germline gives CDR1 SEHNR, CDR2 FQNEAQ (reference sequence). The CDR3 length is 14 residues. V lost 5 bases and J lost 5, with 15 bases in between. The CDR3 loop is CASSLVGAGETQYF. In nucleotides, the CDR3 is TGTGCCAGCAGCCTAGTCGGGGCTGGGGAGACCCAGTACTTC. Combining the CDR3 with reference TRBV7-9 and TRBJ2-5 gives the whole variable domain DTGVSQNPRHKITKRGQNVTFRCDPISEHNRLYWYRQTLGQGPEFLTYFQNEAQLEKSRLLSDRFSAERPKGSFSTLEIQRTEQGDSAMYLCASSLVGAGETQYFGPGTRLLVL.